The sequence of this TCR beta chain was determined in a study of OX40 agonist ivuxolimab in advanced cancers. The study's findings and limits: Not determined was the antigen specificity of the expanded peripheral T cells.

Some clones are missing from TCRdb's copy, which holds only in-frame ones; the method was immunoSEQ multiplex PCR. The data contain 50,000 to 65,000 clones, around 82% of them singletons. Only one count was recorded for this clone. Its antigen is undetermined. CDR3 length: 15 residues. Germline V gene lookup returns CDR1 SGHTA and CDR2 FQGNSA. V lost 2 bases and J lost 3, with 12 bases in between. The chain links TRBV7-2 to TRBJ2-3, with D possibly being TRBD1 (6 bases). This TCR derives from an adult with an advanced solid tumor such as melanoma, head and neck, liver or kidney cancer. The sample in question was CD4+ or CD8+ T cells sorted from blood, obtained in a trial of the OX40 agonist ivuxolimab. The chain's CDR3 is CASSLSYRATDTQYF. The CDR3 DNA sequence: TGTGCCAGCAGCTTATCTTACAGGGCAACAGATACGCAGTATTTT.